The rows below give T cell receptor beta chains drawn from one sample of a study of T cells in Graves' hyperthyroidism and ophthalmopathy. TCRdb reanalysed the multiplex PCR reads using MiXCR and keeps one entry per CDR3 protein. Altogether around 480,000 distinct CDR3 sequences are present, roughly an eighth being singletons, with the ten largest covering less than 20%. Source material: blood. Receptors were obtained from a woman between 18 and 30 years old with Graves' hyperthyroidism. The CDR3 runs from the conserved cysteine through the conserved F or W. The D gene is left open where the match is weak. Clone size, where shown, is once, few, many, or a class for clones that have expanded.

clone_size	v_call	d_call	j_call	cdr3_aa	cdr3_nt
many	TRBV6-1	.	TRBJ1-1	CASSEKGTLKAFF	TGTGCCAGCAGTGAAAAGGGGACACTTAAAGCTTTCTTT
.	TRBV6-1	.	TRBJ2-1	CASSEIGGHVYNEQFF	TGTGCCAGCAGTGAAATTGGGGGGCATGTCTACAATGAGCAGTTCTTC
.	TRBV9	.	TRBJ2-1	CASSVVGTAYNEQFF	TGTGCCAGCAGCGTAGTGGGGACGGCTTACAATGAGCAGTTCTTC
.	TRBV11-2	.	TRBJ2-7	CASSLGTRGDEQYF	TGTGCCAGCAGCTTAGGTACCAGGGGGGACGAGCAGTACTTC
.	TRBV7-2	TRBD1	TRBJ2-7	CASSQRWGQGSKEQYF	TGTGCCAGCAGCCAAAGGTGGGGACAGGGGTCAAAGGAGCAGTACTTC
many	TRBV7-9	.	TRBJ1-1	CASTQVGGQATEAFF	TGTGCCAGCACCCAAGTTGGAGGCCAGGCGACTGAAGCTTTCTTT
few	TRBV6-5	TRBD2	TRBJ2-7	CASSYSHPGVAGVPNEQYF	TGTGCCAGCAGTTATTCCCATCCAGGAGTAGCGGGAGTACCGAACGAGCAGTACTTC
many	TRBV5-1	.	TRBJ2-2	CASSLSLTGELFF	TGCGCCAGCAGCTTAAGCCTCACCGGGGAGCTGTTTTTT
few	TRBV12-3/TRBV12-4	.	TRBJ1-1	CASSFGAGEAFF	TGTGCCAGCAGTTTTGGGGCAGGCGAAGCTTTCTTT
many	TRBV27	TRBD1	TRBJ1-1	CASSWTGVTPAFF	TGTGCCAGCAGTTGGACAGGGGTAACCCCAGCTTTCTTT
many	TRBV29-1	.	TRBJ2-7	CSVKTVSSYEQYF	TGCAGCGTTAAGACCGTCAGCTCCTACGAGCAGTACTTC
many	TRBV5-8	.	TRBJ2-5	CASSSRDGAQETQYF	TGTGCCAGCAGCTCACGTGACGGAGCGCAAGAGACCCAGTACTTC
many	TRBV3-1	TRBD2	TRBJ2-5	CASSQAGREGQETQYF	TGTGCCAGCAGCCAAGCTGGCAGGGAGGGACAAGAGACCCAGTACTTC
.	TRBV3-1	.	TRBJ2-5	CASSQEAPDQETQYF	TGTGCCAGCAGCCAAGAAGCGCCGGACCAAGAGACCCAGTACTTC
many	TRBV3-1	.	TRBJ2-5	CASSPRQAQETQYF	TGTGCCAGCAGCCCACGACAGGCCCAAGAGACCCAGTACTTC
many	TRBV30	.	TRBJ1-1	CAWSVRGGRAFF	TGTGCCTGGAGTGTACGTGGAGGGAGGGCTTTCTTT
.	TRBV30	.	TRBJ1-2	CAWTSNYGYTF	TGTGCCTGGACCTCCAACTATGGCTACACCTTC
.	TRBV11-2	.	TRBJ1-2	CASSYLESGTGYTF	TGTGCCAGCAGCTATTTAGAGTCAGGGACAGGCTACACCTTC
many	TRBV10-3	.	TRBJ2-2	CAISDRGASRVAGELFF	TGTGCCATCAGTGACCGCGGTGCGTCAAGGGTAGCCGGGGAGCTGTTTTTT
few	TRBV12-3/TRBV12-4	.	TRBJ1-5	CASSGQSLNQPQHF	TGTGCCAGCAGTGGTCAATCTTTAAATCAGCCCCAGCATTTT
many	TRBV30	.	TRBJ1-5	CAWSGQGGAQPQHF	TGTGCCTGGAGTGGGCAGGGTGGCGCTCAGCCCCAGCATTTT
.	TRBV4-2	TRBD2	TRBJ2-3	CASSQDRGGAIDTQYF	TGTGCCAGCAGCCAAGACCGGGGGGGGGCGATAGATACGCAGTATTTT
many	TRBV19	.	TRBJ2-1	CASLDGTWNEQFF	TGTGCCAGTCTTGACGGGACATGGAATGAGCAGTTCTTC
many	TRBV19	TRBD2	TRBJ2-1	CASSLASGRGNEQFF	TGTGCCAGTAGTTTGGCTAGCGGGAGGGGAAATGAGCAGTTCTTC
.	TRBV12-3/TRBV12-4	.	TRBJ1-5	CASNWGGGNQPQHF	TGTGCCAGCAACTGGGGGGGCGGCAATCAGCCCCAGCATTTT
.	TRBV20-1	.	TRBJ2-7	CSARGRVTYEQYF	TGCAGTGCTAGAGGCAGGGTGACCTACGAGCAGTACTTC
.	TRBV20-1	TRBD1	TRBJ1-2	CSVEPGTGFSYGYTF	TGCAGTGTTGAGCCCGGGACAGGGTTTAGCTATGGCTACACCTTC
.	TRBV29-1	.	TRBJ1-3	CSVEDRGNGNTIYF	TGCAGCGTTGAAGACAGGGGAAATGGAAACACCATATATTTT
.	TRBV7-2	TRBD2	TRBJ2-5	CATDGAGGQETQYF	TGTGCCACCGACGGCGCGGGAGGACAAGAGACCCAGTACTTC
many	TRBV11-2	.	TRBJ2-7	CASSLVFPGSKFDYEQYF	TGTGCCAGCAGCTTAGTCTTCCCAGGGTCTAAATTCGACTACGAGCAGTACTTC
many	TRBV6-2/TRBV6-3	TRBD1	TRBJ1-1	CASSYAGQVQYAEAFF	TGTGCCAGCAGTTACGCCGGACAGGTCCAGTACGCTGAAGCTTTCTTT
.	TRBV15	.	TRBJ2-1	CATSKERGAVDEQFF	TGTGCCACCAGCAAGGAACGGGGGGCAGTAGATGAGCAGTTCTTC
.	TRBV7-9	.	TRBJ1-4	CASSSPQGLEGEKLFF	TGTGCCAGCAGCTCCCCCCAAGGCCTAGAAGGGGAAAAACTGTTTTTT
.	TRBV12-3/TRBV12-4	.	TRBJ1-2	CASSRWDNEGYTF	TGTGCCAGCAGCCGATGGGACAACGAAGGCTACACCTTC